These T cell receptor beta chains were read from a single sample in a study of regulatory T cells in long-lasting Graves disease. TCRdb reprocessed the multiplex PCR reads via MiXCR and lists one record per CDR3 protein. The table records over 350,000 distinct CDR3 sequences, 15% of them present only once. A further study also used this sample, focusing on T cells in Graves' hyperthyroidism and ophthalmopathy.

The sample consisted of peripheral blood mononuclear cells (PBMCs), taken at new diagnosis, from a patient treated with antithyroid drugs. Every receptor here comes from a woman between 35 and 50 years old with Graves disease. The CDR3 runs from the conserved cysteine through the conserved F or W. A D gene is named only where the DNA matches it firmly. Expanded clones are given a class, and other clones once, few, many or no size at all.

clone_size j_call v_call d_call cdr3_nt cdr3_aa
few TRBJ2-5 TRBV3-1 - TGTGCCAGCAGCCAAGCTTGGCGGGACAGCTGGTACCAAGAGACCCAGTACTTC CASSQAWRDSWYQETQYF
- TRBJ2-7 TRBV20-1 - TGCAGTGCTAGAGCAGGGCACCTCTCCTACGAGCAGTACTTC CSARAGHLSYEQYF
few TRBJ1-2 TRBV5-4 - TGTGCCAGCAGCTTAAAGGGGGACCTCGGTGGCTACACCTTC CASSLKGDLGGYTF
many TRBJ2-3 TRBV11-3 - TGTGCCAGCGAACACAGGGATACGCAGTATTTT CASEHRDTQYF
many TRBJ1-2 TRBV7-2 TRBD1 TGTGCCAGCAGCGGCAGGGGGCTGGAGAATGGCTACACCTTC CASSGRGLENGYTF
many TRBJ2-5 TRBV12-3/TRBV12-4 - TGTGCCAGCAGTTTTACCTGGGCTGAAGAGACCCAGTACTTC CASSFTWAEETQYF
many TRBJ2-7 TRBV12-3/TRBV12-4 TRBD2 TGTGCCAGCAGTCTTCAACTAGCGGGACCCTCCTACGAGCAGTACTTC CASSLQLAGPSYEQYF
many TRBJ2-2 TRBV7-9 - TGTGCCAGCAGCTTAGAACAGGCGAACACCGGGGAGCTGTTTTTT CASSLEQANTGELFF
- TRBJ2-6 TRBV29-1 TRBD1 TGCAGCGTTGTGTGGTACGACAGGGGACCCTCTGGGGCCAACGTCCTGGCTTTC CSVVWYDRGPSGANVLAF
many TRBJ2-2 TRBV10-3 TRBD2 TGTGCCATCAGTGAGCGGGAGGCCACCGGGGAGCTGTTTTTT CAISEREATGELFF
many TRBJ2-3 TRBV12-5 - TGTGCTAGTGGTTTGGTAGGGGGTGATACGCAGTATTTT CASGLVGGDTQYF
many TRBJ2-7 TRBV27 - TGTGCCAGCAGTTTATCGGCTGTTGGTACCTACGAGCAGTACTTC CASSLSAVGTYEQYF
many TRBJ2-5 TRBV28 - TGTGCCAGCAGTTTATCACGGGCGGTGCAGACCCAGTACTTC CASSLSRAVQTQYF
- TRBJ2-5 TRBV28 TRBD1 TGTGCCAGCAGTCCCGCCGTGGGGACAGGGGAGGCCCAAGAGACCCAGTACTTC CASSPAVGTGEAQETQYF
many TRBJ1-6 TRBV5-5 TRBD1 TGTGCCAGCAGCTTCAGCCCCGGGACAGGGGATTCACCCCTCCACTTT CASSFSPGTGDSPLHF
many TRBJ2-7 TRBV7-8 TRBD2 TGTGCCAGCAGCTCCCCGGGACTAGCGGGCTCCGAGCAGTACTTC CASSSPGLAGSEQYF
many TRBJ1-2 TRBV15 TRBD1 TGTGCCACCAGTGACGACAGGGATGACTATGGCTACACCTTC CATSDDRDDYGYTF
once TRBJ2-6 TRBV3-1 - TGTGCCAGCAGCCAGGGACTGCCCTCTGGGGCCAACGTCCTGACTTTC CASSQGLPSGANVLTF
few TRBJ2-1 TRBV5-1 TRBD2 TGCGCCAGCACCCTTGGCGGGCAGGGAGGGAATGAGCAGTTCTTC CASTLGGQGGNEQFF
many TRBJ2-3 TRBV6-2/TRBV6-3 TRBD2 TGTGCCAGCAGCTATAGCGGGGATACGCAGTATTTT CASSYSGDTQYF
once TRBJ2-2 TRBV4-3 - TGCGCCAGCAGCCAAGCGGGAGCGGGTTCCGGGGAGCTGTTTTTT CASSQAGAGSGELFF
- TRBJ1-6 TRBV6-5 TRBD1 TGTGCCAGCAGTTCCGATTCGACAGGGACGGATTCACCCCTCCACTTT CASSSDSTGTDSPLHF
- TRBJ2-3 TRBV27 TRBD2 TGTGCCAGCAGTTTAGCGGGAGGGCCCCATACGCAGTATTTT CASSLAGGPHTQYF
few TRBJ2-3 TRBV24-1 - TGTGCCACCAAACAGGACAGCACAGATACGCAGTATTTT CATKQDSTDTQYF
few TRBJ2-2 TRBV5-1 TRBD2 TGCGCCAGCAGCTCGGGACTAGCGGGAGTTGCCGGGGAGCTGTTTTTT CASSSGLAGVAGELFF
- TRBJ2-1 TRBV29-1 TRBD1 TGCAGCGTTTTACAGGGGAAAGTTTACAATGAGCAGTTCTTC CSVLQGKVYNEQFF
many TRBJ2-2 TRBV29-1 - TGCAGCGCCAGGAACACCGGGGAGCTGTTTTTT CSARNTGELFF
many TRBJ2-7 TRBV11-2 - TGTGCCAGCAGCTTAGACCCGAACTACGAGCAGTACTTC CASSLDPNYEQYF
- TRBJ1-5 TRBV3-1 - TGTGCCAGCAGCTTAGCGGTAGATCAGCCCCAGCATTTT CASSLAVDQPQHF
- TRBJ2-7 TRBV30 - TGTGCCTGGAGTTCAGTCGGCGAGCAGTACTTC CAWSSVGEQYF
once TRBJ1-5 TRBV30 - TGTGCCTGGAGTGCACGGGGACTTCTGGAACAGCCCCAGCATTTT CAWSARGLLEQPQHF
many TRBJ2-5 TRBV5-1 - TGCGCCAGCAGCTTGGGGGGACAAGGGGTCCAAGAGACCCAGTACTTC CASSLGGQGVQETQYF
- TRBJ1-4 TRBV12-3/TRBV12-4 - TGTGCCAGCAGCCACCCGGCAGGGGAAGATGCAACTAATGAAAAACTGTTTTTT CASSHPAGEDATNEKLFF
few TRBJ2-3 TRBV6-1 TRBD2 TGTGCCAGCAGACTAGCGGGAGGAAAGAGCACAGATACGCAGTATTTT CASRLAGGKSTDTQYF
few TRBJ2-5 TRBV12-3/TRBV12-4 TRBD2 TGTGCCAGCAGTTCCGGACCAGCGGGACTGCAGGAGACCCAGTACTTC CASSSGPAGLQETQYF
- TRBJ1-1 TRBV12-3/TRBV12-4 TRBD1 TGTGCCAGCAGTTTAGGGACAGGGGGCGAGAACACTGAAGCTTTCTTT CASSLGTGGENTEAFF
many TRBJ2-5 TRBV3-1 - TGTGCCAGCAGCCAAGACGGGCTTGAGACCCAGTACTTC CASSQDGLETQYF
many TRBJ2-7 TRBV24-1 - TGTGCCACCAGTGATTTTAGGAACGAGCAGTACTTC CATSDFRNEQYF
many TRBJ2-3 TRBV10-3 TRBD2 TGTGCCATCAGTGAGAGGACTAGCGTGGGCACAGATACGCAGTATTTT CAISERTSVGTDTQYF
many TRBJ2-7 TRBV3-1 TRBD2 TGTGCCAGCAGCCAAGGATACTTCCCTGATAGCGGGAACGAGCAGTACTTC CASSQGYFPDSGNEQYF
few TRBJ2-1 TRBV12-3/TRBV12-4 - TGTGCCAGCAGCTCGGGCAGGAGGTCCTACAATGAGCAGTTCTTC CASSSGRRSYNEQFF
many TRBJ1-2 TRBV30 - TGTGCCTGGAGTGAACAGAAAGACTACACCTTC CAWSEQKDYTF
many TRBJ2-3 TRBV27 TRBD1 TGTGCCAGCAGTCTTGGACAGGGGGCCGCAGATACGCAGTATTTT CASSLGQGAADTQYF
many TRBJ2-7 TRBV3-1 - TGTGCCAGCAGCCCATTAGTCTTCGGAAACGAGCAGTACTTC CASSPLVFGNEQYF
many TRBJ1-2 TRBV7-8 - TGTGCCAGCAGCTTAGACCAGGGGCCTCGAGGCTACACCTTC CASSLDQGPRGYTF
- TRBJ1-2 TRBV28 - TGTGCCACCACGGGCGCAGACTATGGCTACACCTTC CATTGADYGYTF
many TRBJ2-1 TRBV7-9 - TGTGCCAGCAGTTTAACCGACAACAATGAGCAGTTCTTC CASSLTDNNEQFF
- TRBJ2-3 TRBV9 TRBD2 TGTGCCAGCAGCGGGGGACTAGGACAAGATACGCAGTATTTT CASSGGLGQDTQYF
- TRBJ2-1 TRBV5-6 TRBD2 TGTGCCAGCAGCAAAACTAGCGGGAGGGCCGGTGAGCAGTTCTTC CASSKTSGRAGEQFF
many TRBJ2-1 TRBV2 TRBD2 TGTGCCAGCAGTGTAGCGGGAGGGCCTGAGCAGTTCTTC CASSVAGGPEQFF